This T cell receptor beta chain is from a study of T-cell memory formation after mild COVID-19. Sample barcodes and UMIs were carried by the TCR alpha and TCR beta cDNA libraries that 5'RACE generated with constant-segment primers. Via MiXCR, TCRdb re-called the 5' RACE reads, giving one row per CDR3 protein. The top ten hold roughly an eighth of the sample, which has a few hundred thousand distinct CDR3 sequences, around a fifth seen once. Regarding the study as a whole: There was a balanced CD4/CD8 profile in clones contracting day 15 to 85, and later expanders leaned CD4+.

This clonotype was counted between two and nine times. The target antigen is unknown. V lost 2 bases, J lost 5 bases, and 16 bases lay in between. Germline assignment: CDR1 SGHTA and CDR2 FQGTGA. CDR3 length: 16 amino acids. This receptor was identified in an adult woman who had mild COVID-19 (a few samples of this study predate the infection). Cell type and time point are not known. Sequencing was performed on PBMCs or a T cell subset sorted from them (not recorded which). V gene TRBV7-3 combines with J gene TRBJ2-1; D is possibly TRBD1 or TRBD2 (5 bases each). CDR3 sequence reads: CASSLPAPGLDNEQFF. As DNA, the CDR3 is TGTGCCAGCAGCTTACCGGCCCCGGGGCTCGACAATGAGCAGTTCTTC.